A selection of T cell receptor beta chains follows, all from one sample in a study of blood T cell repertoires in COVID-19. Using immunoSEQ multiplex PCR, the repertoire was profiled, and TCRdb retains in-frame clones only, with some absent. The sample records roughly 220,000 clones, over 60% being singletons. Material: peripheral blood. The source is a woman in her seventies with acute or convalescent COVID-19. Each CDR3 is given with its conserved first and last residue. D genes are given only for firm matches. Not every row has a clone size; where given, it reads once, few, many or a size class.

V gene,D gene,clone size,J gene,CDR3 DNA,CDR3 protein
TRBV28,-,-,TRBJ2-1,TGTGCCAGCAGTGCCTCAGACTACAATGAGCAGTTCTTC,CASSASDYNEQFF
TRBV30,TRBD2,-,TRBJ2-1,TGTGCCTGGAGTGCCTCGGTTAGCGGGTATGAGCAGTTCTTC,CAWSASVSGYEQFF
TRBV7-8,-,-,TRBJ2-1,TGTGCCAGCAGCTTAAGGACTTCCTACAATGAGCAGTTCTTC,CASSLRTSYNEQFF
TRBV27,-,once,TRBJ1-4,TGTGCCAGCAGTTTGAGGCCAGGGACAACTAATGAAAAACTGTTTTTT,CASSLRPGTTNEKLFF
TRBV5-4,TRBD1,-,TRBJ1-2,TGTGCCAGCAGCCCATTGACAGGGGCCCAAATAAACTATGGCTACACCTTC,CASSPLTGAQINYGYTF
TRBV6-5,-,-,TRBJ2-7,TGTGCCAGCAGTCCCTTCCTTCGGGTCTACGAGCAGTACTTC,CASSPFLRVYEQYF
TRBV12-3/TRBV12-4,-,-,TRBJ1-5,TGTGCCAGCAGCCCGTCGGATCAGCCCCAGCATTTT,CASSPSDQPQHF
TRBV5-1,TRBD1,-,TRBJ2-1,TGCGCCAGCAGCTTGGCGGGACAGGGTGACAATGAGCAGTTCTTC,CASSLAGQGDNEQFF
TRBV19,TRBD1,-,TRBJ1-4,TGTGCCAGTAGAATCGGCCGACAGGGTTCAACTAATGAAAAACTGTTTTTT,CASRIGRQGSTNEKLFF
TRBV15,-,-,TRBJ1-5,TGTGCCACCAGCAGATACAGGGATAGCAATCAGCCCCAGCATTTT,CATSRYRDSNQPQHF
TRBV4-2,TRBD1,-,TRBJ2-1,TGTGCCAGCAGCGATCCGGGACAGGGAGAAGATGAGCAGTTCTTC,CASSDPGQGEDEQFF
TRBV29-1,TRBD1,-,TRBJ2-3,TGCAGCGCCCGACAGGGAGGCACAGATACGCAGTATTTT,CSARQGGTDTQYF
TRBV15,TRBD2,-,TRBJ2-7,TGTGCCACCAGCAGAGATCGCCCAGCGGGAGCCTACGAGCAGTACTTC,CATSRDRPAGAYEQYF
TRBV7-9,TRBD1,-,TRBJ1-4,TGTGCCAGCAGCGACACCGACAGGGGTAATGAAAAACTGTTTTTT,CASSDTDRGNEKLFF
TRBV3-1/TRBV3-2,-,-,TRBJ1-6,TGTGCCAGCAGCCAAGATCATAGGAGCTCCTATAATTCACCCCTCCACTTT,CASSQDHRSSYNSPLHF
TRBV29-1,-,-,TRBJ2-7,TGCAGCGTTCGCCCGGGTCCTACCTACGAGCAGTACTTC,CSVRPGPTYEQYF
TRBV28,-,-,TRBJ1-2,TGTGCCAGCAGTTTCCAGGGAAACGGCTATGGCTACACCTTC,CASSFQGNGYGYTF
TRBV9,TRBD2,-,TRBJ2-1,TGTGCCAGCAGCGTGACTAGCGGGAAACAGTTCTTC,CASSVTSGKQFF
TRBV11-2,-,-,TRBJ2-1,TGTGCCAGCAGCTTAAGGGTACTAGAACTCTACAATGAGCAGTTCTTC,CASSLRVLELYNEQFF
TRBV4-1,-,-,TRBJ2-5,TGCGCCAGCAGCCAAGTAGCCTTAGAGACCCAGTACTTC,CASSQVALETQYF
TRBV10-3,TRBD2,-,TRBJ2-7,TGTGCCATCAGCAAAGCGGGAGAGGGCTACGAGCAGTACTTC,CAISKAGEGYEQYF
TRBV11-2,TRBD2,-,TRBJ2-2,TGTGCCAGCAGCCTCAGGGGGGCTAGCGGGGACACGAACACCGGGGAGCTGTTTTTT,CASSLRGASGDTNTGELFF
TRBV28,-,once,TRBJ1-4,TGTGCCAGCACTCGGGGGGTCCTTAATGAAAAACTGTTTTTT,CASTRGVLNEKLFF
TRBV24-1,TRBD1,-,TRBJ2-3,TGTGCCACCAGTGACAACGACAGGGGTCCTTCTCCGGATACGCAGTATTTT,CATSDNDRGPSPDTQYF
TRBV7-8,-,-,TRBJ2-5,TGTGCCAGCAGCCCCCCCGGACAGACGACCCAAGAGACCCAGTACTTC,CASSPPGQTTQETQYF
TRBV7-9,-,-,TRBJ2-2,TGTGCCAGCAGTCAGATAGCCCCCGGGGAGCTGTTTTTT,CASSQIAPGELFF
TRBV19,TRBD2,-,TRBJ2-2,TGTGCCAGCGACCGACTAGCGGGAGGTACCGGGGAGCTGTTTTTT,CASDRLAGGTGELFF
TRBV4-2,TRBD1,-,TRBJ2-1,TGTGCCAGCAGCCATATATCTCAGGGGGCCTACAATGAGCAGTTCTTC,CASSHISQGAYNEQFF